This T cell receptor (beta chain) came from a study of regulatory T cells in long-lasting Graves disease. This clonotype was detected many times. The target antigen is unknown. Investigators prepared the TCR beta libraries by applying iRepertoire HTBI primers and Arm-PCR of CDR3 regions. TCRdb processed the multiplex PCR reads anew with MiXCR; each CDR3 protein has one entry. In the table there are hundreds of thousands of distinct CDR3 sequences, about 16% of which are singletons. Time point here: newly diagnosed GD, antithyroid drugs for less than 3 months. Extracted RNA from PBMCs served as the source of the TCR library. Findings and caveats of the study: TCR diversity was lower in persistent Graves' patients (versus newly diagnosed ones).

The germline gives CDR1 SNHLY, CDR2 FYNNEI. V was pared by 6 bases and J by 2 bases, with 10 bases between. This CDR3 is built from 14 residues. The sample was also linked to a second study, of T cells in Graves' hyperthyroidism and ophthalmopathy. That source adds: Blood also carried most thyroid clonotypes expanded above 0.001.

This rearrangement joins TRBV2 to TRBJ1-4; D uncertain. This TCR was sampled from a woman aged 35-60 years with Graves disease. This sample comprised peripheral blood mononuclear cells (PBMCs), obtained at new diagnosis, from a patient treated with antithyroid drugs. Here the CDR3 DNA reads TGTGCCAGCAGCATACTAACCACTAATGAAAAACTGTTTTTT. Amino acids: CASSILTTNEKLFF.